The 3 T cell receptor beta chains below come from one sample, sequenced in a study of CD4 T cells in relation to SARS-CoV-2 and coronaviruses. Only in-frame clones appear in the TCRdb table, and some are missing; sequencing was by immunoSEQ multiplex PCR. Of some 70,000 clones detected, 85% to 95% appear once; the ten largest clones hold approximately 0.2%. CD4+ T cells from unexposed donors were obtained before the COVID-19 pandemic (2011-2018). The sample taken for sequencing was naive CD4+ T cells from PBMCs. Described subset: naive CD4+ T cells isolated by negative enrichment. These receptors all stem from a human donor in good health.

V usage is TRBV4-3 and J usage is TRBJ1-1; D not resolved. This CDR3 region has 15 residues. Germline CDR1 and CDR2: LGHNA and YSLEER. V lost 0 bases and J 5 bases, leaving 13 bases between the germline ends. CDR3 nucleotide sequence: TGCGCCAGCAGCCAAGACTGGGGAGGTGGAACTGAAGCTTTCTTT. Translation: CASSQDWGGGTEAFF.

This chain connects TRBV9 to TRBJ2-7, with TRBD2 matching over 12 bases. Looked up from germline, CDR1 is SGDLS and CDR2 is YYNGEE. CDR3 length: 15 amino acids. V lost 3 bases and J lost 4; bases outside the gene matches: 5. CDR3 protein: CASSGTTSGRYEQYF. CDR3 DNA sequence: TGTGCCAGCAGCGGAACGACTAGCGGGAGATACGAGCAGTACTTC.

The rearrangement uses TRBV11-2 and TRBJ2-3; D is ambiguous. V lost 0 bases and J lost 0, with 4 bases in between. The CDR3 is 14 residues long. The germline V gene has CDR1 SGHAT and CDR2 FQNNGV. The DNA for the CDR3 is TGTGCCAGCAGCTTAGATCCTAGCACAGATACGCAGTATTTT. Translation gives CASSLDPSTDTQYF. The variable domain in full, with the rest retrieved from reference TRBV11-2 and TRBJ2-3, is EAGVAQSPRYKIIEKRQSVAFWCNPISGHATLYWYQQILGQGPKLLIQFQNNGVVDDSQLPKDRFSAERLKGVDSTLKIQPAKLEDSAVYLCASSLDPSTDTQYFGPGTRLTVL.